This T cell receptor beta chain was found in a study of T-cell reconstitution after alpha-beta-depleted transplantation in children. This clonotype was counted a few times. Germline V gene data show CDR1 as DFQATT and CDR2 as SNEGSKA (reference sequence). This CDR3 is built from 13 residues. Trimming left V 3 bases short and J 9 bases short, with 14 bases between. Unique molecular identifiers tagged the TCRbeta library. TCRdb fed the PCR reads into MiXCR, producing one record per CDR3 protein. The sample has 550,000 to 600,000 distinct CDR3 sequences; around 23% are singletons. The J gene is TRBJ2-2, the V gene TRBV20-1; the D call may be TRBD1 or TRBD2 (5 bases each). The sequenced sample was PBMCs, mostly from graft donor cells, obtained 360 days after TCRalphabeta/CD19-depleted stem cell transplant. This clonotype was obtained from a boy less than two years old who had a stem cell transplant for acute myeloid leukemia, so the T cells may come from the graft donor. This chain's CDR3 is CSASRGAPRELFF. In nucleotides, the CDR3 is TGCAGTGCTAGCAGAGGGGCCCCTCGGGAGCTGTTTTTT.